Each of the 27 T cell receptor beta chains below was sequenced from the same sample in a study of blood T cell repertoires in COVID-19 (dated by TCRdb to the early 2020s). The library was generated by the immunoSEQ multiplex PCR assay. In TCRdb, the immuneACCESS table is reduced to in-frame sequences with V and J assigned. These tables do not hold every clone; where another copy was compared, an unresolved V gene accounts for under half, and the others remain unexplained. The sample contains about 87,000 clones, about 85% of them found a single time. Jointly, the top ten make up more than 2% of the sample. Sequenced: peripheral blood. Every receptor here comes from a woman aged 70-85 years with acute or convalescent COVID-19.

This clone was picked up a small number of times. The CDR3 sequence: CASSPRIADDRGYGYTF. CDR3 nucleotide sequence: TGTGCCAGCTCACCACGCATTGCCGACGACAGGGGCTATGGCTACACCTTC. The chain couples TRBV18 to TRBJ1-2; 8 bases match TRBD1. J lost 4 bases, V lost 1 base, and 11 bases had no gene match. Germline V gives CDR1 KGHSH, CDR2 LQKENI. The CDR3 consists of 17 residues.

J is TRBJ1-1 and V is TRBV28, with a possible D match to TRBD1 (5 bases). The V end was cut by 3 bases, the J end by 7 bases, with 18 bases between. This CDR3 comprises 15 residues. Per the germline V gene, CDR1 is MDHEN and CDR2 is SYDVKM. CDR3 DNA sequence: TGTGCCAGCAGTTTGACCCTACGGACAAAAAATGAAGCTTTCTTT. It codes for CASSLTLRTKNEAFF.

The chain recombines TRBV2 with TRBJ1-1; 9 nucleotides agree with TRBD1. Trimming removed 8 bases from V and 5 bases from J; junction bases left unmatched: 3. CDR3 length: 12 residues. CDR1 and CDR2 from the germline V gene are SNHLY and FYNNEI. The CDR3 reads CASGGQGTEAFF. In DNA form, the CDR3 reads TGTGCCAGCGGAGGACAGGGGACTGAAGCTTTCTTT.

The V gene is TRBV19, the J gene TRBJ1-3; D unresolved. V was clipped by 5 bases and J by 0 bases, with 14 bases between them. The V gene's germline CDR1 is LNHDA and CDR2 SQIVND (reference sequence). The CDR3 is 16 residues long. In DNA form, the CDR3 reads TGTGCCAGTAGTGACCGACACGAATACTCTGGAAACACCATATATTTT. Translation: CASSDRHEYSGNTIYF.

V and J are TRBV18 and TRBJ2-3, with D unclear. Germline CDR1 and CDR2: KGHSH and LQKENI. V was clipped by 7 bases and J by 2 bases, with 13 bases between them. The CDR3 is made up of 14 amino acids. The CDR3 loop reads CASYFSGSTDTQYF. The CDR3 DNA reads as TGTGCCAGCTATTTCTCGGGTTCCACAGATACGCAGTATTTT.

The chain carries TRBV7-3 and TRBJ1-6; D remains unclear. V lost 1 base and J lost 5, with 9 bases in between. The CDR3 contains 15 residues. In germline, CDR1 is SGHTA, CDR2 FQGTGA. CDR3: CASSLNGGDNSPLHF. CDR3 coding DNA: TGTGCCAGCAGCTTAAACGGAGGAGATAATTCACCCCTCCACTTT.

This clone showed up just once. V is TRBV7-2 and J is TRBJ2-1; possibly TRBD1 for D (5 bases). The CDR3 contains 17 residues. The V end was cut by 1 base, the J end by 1 base, with 14 bases between. The germline V gene encodes CDR1 SGHTA and CDR2 FQGNSA. The CDR3 nucleotides read TGTGCCAGCAGCTTAGTTCCAGGGCCGTGGTCCTACAATGAGCAGTTCTTC. This codes for CASSLVPGPWSYNEQFF.

The chain combines TRBV3-1 (or the pseudogene TRBV3-2) with TRBJ2-3, with D perhaps TRBD1 (6 bases). The germline CDR1 and CDR2 sequences are LGHDT and YNNKEL (reference sequence). The CDR3 length is 15 residues. The V end was cut by 3 bases, the J end by 5 bases, with 15 bases between. In nucleotides, the CDR3 is TGTGCCAGCAGCCAGACAGGCGGAGGACAAGATACGCAGTATTTT. It translates to CASSQTGGGQDTQYF.

CDR3 DNA: TGTGCCAGCAGCTTGTTGGTAGCTGGCACCGGGGAGCTGTTTTTT. It encodes CASSLLVAGTGELFF. This sequence joins TRBV5-4 and TRBJ2-2; D remains unclear. The CDR3 has 15 amino acids. Germline CDR1 is SGHNT and CDR2 is YYREEE (reference sequence). The germline V and J ends were trimmed by 1 base and 4 bases, with 11 bases remaining between them.

V is TRBV10-3 and J is TRBJ2-3; D gene uncertain. V was cut by 2 bases and J by 6 bases, with 9 bases left in between. Germline V lookup: CDR1 ENHRY, CDR2 SYGVKD. The CDR3 covers 13 residues. The DNA of the CDR3 is TGTGCCATCAGTGAGCCCTCCGCGGATACGCAGTATTTT. It yields the protein CAISEPSADTQYF.

The chain recombines TRBV30 with TRBJ1-4, with TRBD1 matching 8 bases. The CDR3 spans 15 residues. The germline V gene has CDR1 GTSNPN and CDR2 SVGIG (reference sequence). The V and J ends lost 0 bases and 8 bases, in that order; junction bases with no gene match: 8. CDR3 in amino acids: CAWSVRDRGKEKLFF. The CDR3 region has the DNA TGTGCCTGGAGTGTAAGAGACAGGGGCAAAGAAAAACTGTTTTTT.

The rearrangement joins TRBV7-3 to TRBJ1-1, with D perhaps TRBD1 (5 bases). CDR1 is SGHTA and CDR2 is FQGTGA in the germline V gene. CDR3 length: 15 residues. V shed 2 bases and J shed 2 bases, with 12 bases lying between them. CDR3 DNA sequence: TGTGCCAGCAGCTTATGGGGCGCGGGAAACACTGAAGCTTTCTTT. It specifies CASSLWGAGNTEAFF.

This clone was recorded once. This chain links TRBV3-1 (or the pseudogene TRBV3-2) with TRBJ1-2; TRBD1 is a possible D gene (5 bases). V dropped 1 base and J dropped 4 bases, with 10 bases sitting between them. The CDR3 is 14 residues long. Germline CDR1 reads LGHDT; CDR2 reads YNNKEL (reference sequence). CDR3: CASSQGRQSYGYTF. In DNA form, the CDR3 reads TGTGCCAGCAGCCAAGGGCGACAGAGCTATGGCTACACCTTC.

The gene calls are TRBV2 and TRBJ2-1; possibly TRBD2 for D (6 bases). The CDR3 totals 13 residues. Germline V lookup: CDR1 SNHLY, CDR2 FYNNEI. V dropped 7 bases and J dropped 4 bases, with 11 bases sitting between them. DNA of the CDR3: TGTGCCAGCAATAGCGGACGGTACAATGAGCAGTTCTTC. Translating gives CASNSGRYNEQFF.

The chain recombines TRBV19 with TRBJ1-1; D remains ambiguous. Deletions cut 1 base from V and 5 bases from J, with 17 bases between. From germline, CDR1 is LNHDA and CDR2 SQIVND (reference sequence). This CDR3 is built from 16 residues. CDR3 nucleotide sequence: TGTGCCAGTAGTATAGTCAATTCCGGGGTAAGGACTGAAGCTTTCTTT. Encoded protein: CASSIVNSGVRTEAFF.

This chain uses TRBV6-4 with TRBJ2-1, with 7 bases fitting TRBD1. V lost 2 bases and J lost 4; bases outside the gene matches: 17. CDR3 length: 19 residues. Germline-derived CDR1 and CDR2 are MRHNA and SNTAGT. CDR3 DNA: TGTGCCAGCAGTGACCAAATGGGGACAGATCCCATGGGTTACAATGAGCAGTTCTTC. Translating it yields CASSDQMGTDPMGYNEQFF.

The chain has TRBV19 and TRBJ1-4; tentative D call: TRBD1 (6 bases). Trimming stripped 6 bases from V and 4 bases from J, with 12 bases between. The CDR3 is 14 residues long. Germline values: CDR1 LNHDA, CDR2 SQIVND (reference sequence). The CDR3 DNA sequence: TGTGCCAGTAGGATGACAGGAAATAATGAAAAACTGTTTTTT. The encoded protein is CASRMTGNNEKLFF.

The rearrangement uses TRBV4-1 and TRBJ1-2; D is possibly TRBD1 (5 bases). Trimming stripped 3 bases from V and 8 bases from J, with 10 bases between. Germline loops: CDR1 MGHRA, CDR2 YSYEKL. This CDR3 contains 12 residues. The CDR3 region is CASSHDRLGYTF. The CDR3 DNA is TGCGCCAGCAGCCACGACAGACTCGGCTACACCTTC.

The chain is built from TRBV5-1 and TRBJ1-5; perhaps TRBD1 as D (5 bases). This CDR3 region has 13 residues. CDR1 SGHRS and CDR2 YFSETQ come from the germline V gene. Between the trimmed V and J ends, which lost 4 bases and 4 bases, there was a span of 9 bases. For the CDR3, the DNA is TGCGCCAGCAGCGCCTCAGGGAATCAGCCCCAGCATTTT. Its protein product is CASSASGNQPQHF.

To note about this clone: Other nucleotide sequences from this sample produce the same CDR3. The rearrangement links TRBV9 to TRBJ1-1; D gene unclear. This CDR3 is 13 amino acids long. Germline CDR1 is SGDLS and CDR2 is YYNGEE. The V end was cut by 2 bases, the J end by 3 bases, with 8 bases between. CDR3: CASSVTPDTEAFF. The CDR3 DNA is TGTGCCAGCAGCGTTACACCCGACACTGAAGCTTTCTTT.

This clone was detected a few times. The J gene is TRBJ1-4, the V gene TRBV20-1; D gene unclear. The CDR3 runs to 11 residues. Germline CDR1 is DFQATT and CDR2 is SNEGSKA (reference sequence). With 7 bases removed from V and 4 bases from J, the gap between germline ends came to 7 bases. The CDR3 loop is CSGPYNEKLFF. As DNA, the CDR3 is TGCAGTGGGCCGTATAATGAAAAACTGTTTTTT.

This rearrangement joins TRBV11-3 to TRBJ1-4, with D tentatively TRBD1 (6 bases). Germline V gene sequence: CDR1 SGHNT, CDR2 YENEEA. V lost 5 bases and J lost 5, with 12 bases in between. This CDR3 has 14 residues. The CDR3: CASSTRTENEKLFF. The CDR3 region has the DNA TGTGCCAGCAGCACAAGGACAGAGAATGAAAAACTGTTTTTT.

CDR3 in DNA: TGTGCCAGCAGGGGAGCTAATTCACCCCTCCACTTT. This translates into CASRGANSPLHF. V is TRBV6-6 and J is TRBJ1-6; D unclear. The CDR3 consists of 12 residues. From germline, CDR1 is MNHNY and CDR2 SVGAGI (reference sequence). The V end was cut by 6 bases, the J end by 6 bases, with 6 bases between.

The chain links TRBV7-3 to TRBJ2-7, with 8 positions matching TRBD1. The V gene's germline CDR1 is SGHTA and CDR2 FQGTGA. This CDR3 is built from 14 residues. J lost 5 bases, V lost 5 bases, and 8 bases had no gene match. The CDR3 protein is CASSPWTGTHEQYF. CDR3 in DNA: TGTGCCAGCAGCCCATGGACAGGGACCCACGAGCAGTACTTC.

The genes are TRBV30 and TRBJ2-7, with TRBD2 identical over 10 bases. This CDR3 is 14 amino acids long. CDR1 and CDR2 (germline): GTSNPN, SVGIG (reference sequence). Losses at the gene ends were 3 bases for V and 1 base for J; bases not matched to a gene: 3. The CDR3 region has the DNA TGTGCCTGGAGGGAGCGGGGGGGTTCCTACGAGCAGTACTTC. Encoded protein: CAWRERGGSYEQYF.

The chain couples TRBV30 to TRBJ2-4; 9 nucleotides align to TRBD1. In germline, CDR1 is GTSNPN, CDR2 SVGIG (reference sequence). The CDR3 has 15 amino acids. The V gene end was trimmed by 7 bases and the J gene end by 3 bases; junction bases not matched to a gene: 10. The CDR3: CAYKDRGTSKNIQYF. As DNA, the CDR3 is TGTGCCTACAAGGACAGGGGCACGAGCAAAAACATTCAGTACTTC. The full variable domain, rest sourced from reference TRBV30 and TRBJ2-4, is SQTIHQWPATLVQPVGSPLSLECTVEGTSNPNLYWYRQAAGRGLQLLFYSVGIGQISSEVPQNLSASRPQDRQFILSSKKLLLSDSGFYLCAYKDRGTSKNIQYFGAGTRLSVL.

The chain links TRBV19 to TRBJ2-2; 7 bases fit TRBD1. The germline V gene encodes CDR1 LNHDA and CDR2 SQIVND (reference sequence). CDR3 length equals 14 residues. Unmatched junction bases numbered 8, after V lost 8 bases and J lost 5 bases. Here the CDR3 reads CASRGQTTTGELFF. The CDR3 bases are TGTGCCAGTCGGGGACAGACGACTACCGGGGAGCTGTTTTTT.